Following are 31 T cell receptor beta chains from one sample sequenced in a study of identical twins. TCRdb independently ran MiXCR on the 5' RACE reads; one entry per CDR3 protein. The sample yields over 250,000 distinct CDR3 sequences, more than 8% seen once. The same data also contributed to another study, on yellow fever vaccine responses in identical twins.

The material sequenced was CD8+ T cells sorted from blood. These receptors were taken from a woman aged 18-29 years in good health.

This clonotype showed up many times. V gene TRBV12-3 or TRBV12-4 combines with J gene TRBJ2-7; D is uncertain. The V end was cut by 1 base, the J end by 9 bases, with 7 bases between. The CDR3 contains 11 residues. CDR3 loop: CASSLGPSQYF. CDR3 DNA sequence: TGTGCCAGCAGTTTAGGACCTTCGCAGTACTTC.

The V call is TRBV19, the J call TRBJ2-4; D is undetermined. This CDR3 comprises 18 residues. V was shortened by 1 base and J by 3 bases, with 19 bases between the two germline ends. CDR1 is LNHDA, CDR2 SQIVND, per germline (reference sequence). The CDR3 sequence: CASSIVPFFERIKNIQYF. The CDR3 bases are TGTGCCAGTAGTATAGTACCCTTTTTCGAGAGGATCAAAAACATTCAGTACTTC.

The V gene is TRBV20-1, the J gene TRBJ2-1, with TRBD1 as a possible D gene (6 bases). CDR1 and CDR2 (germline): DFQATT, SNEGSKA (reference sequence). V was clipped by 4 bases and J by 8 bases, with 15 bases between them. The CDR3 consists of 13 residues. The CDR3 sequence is CSATKTGSHEQFF. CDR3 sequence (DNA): TGCAGTGCTACTAAAACAGGGTCTCATGAGCAGTTCTTC.

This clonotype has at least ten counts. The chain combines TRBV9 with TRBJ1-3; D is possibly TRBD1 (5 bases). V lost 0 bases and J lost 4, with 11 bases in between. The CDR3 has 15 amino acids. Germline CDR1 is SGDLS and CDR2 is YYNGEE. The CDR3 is CASSVDAGLGNTIYF. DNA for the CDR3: TGTGCCAGCAGCGTAGACGCAGGGCTCGGAAACACCATATATTTT.

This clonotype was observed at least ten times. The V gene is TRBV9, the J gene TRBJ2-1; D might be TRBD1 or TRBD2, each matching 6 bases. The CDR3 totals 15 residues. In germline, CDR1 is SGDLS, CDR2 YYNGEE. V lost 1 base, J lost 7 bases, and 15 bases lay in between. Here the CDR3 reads CASSVHGGGRNEQFF. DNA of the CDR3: TGTGCCAGCAGCGTACATGGAGGGGGAAGGAATGAGCAGTTCTTC.

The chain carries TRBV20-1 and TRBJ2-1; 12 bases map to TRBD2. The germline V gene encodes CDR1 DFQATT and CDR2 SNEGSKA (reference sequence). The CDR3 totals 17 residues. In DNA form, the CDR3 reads TGCTGCGCTAGTAGCTGGGCTAGCGGGGGGGCGGCTGATGAGCAGTTCTTC. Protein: CCASSWASGGAADEQFF.

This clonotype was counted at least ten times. The CDR3 region has the DNA TGCAGCGTACTCTCACAGGACCAAGACTACACTGAAGCTTTCTTT. Encoded protein: CSVLSQDQDYTEAFF. The chain recombines TRBV29-1 with TRBJ1-1; a possible D gene is TRBD1 (5 bases). From germline, CDR1 is SQVTM and CDR2 ANQGSEA. Trimming took off 6 bases at V and 3 bases at J, with 20 bases between the two ends. CDR3 size: 15 residues.

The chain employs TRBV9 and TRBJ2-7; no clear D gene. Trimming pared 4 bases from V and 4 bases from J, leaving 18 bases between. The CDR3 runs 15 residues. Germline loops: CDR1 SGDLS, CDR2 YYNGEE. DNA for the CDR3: TGTGCCAGCAGCCCACCCCCCGGGCCAACATACGAGCAGTACTTC. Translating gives CASSPPPGPTYEQYF.

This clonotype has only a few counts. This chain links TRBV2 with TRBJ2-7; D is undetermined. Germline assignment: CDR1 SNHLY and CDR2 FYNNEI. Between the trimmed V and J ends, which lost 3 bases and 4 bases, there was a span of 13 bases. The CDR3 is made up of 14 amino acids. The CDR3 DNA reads TGTGCCAGCAGTGATCCCAACAGCAGTTACGAGCAGTACTTC. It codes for CASSDPNSSYEQYF.

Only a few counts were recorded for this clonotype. CDR3 nucleotide sequence: TGTGCCAGCAGACCTGACTTAGCGGGAGATGACAATGAGCAGTTCTTC. Amino acids: CASRPDLAGDDNEQFF. The rearrangement uses TRBV6-2 or TRBV6-3 and TRBJ2-1, with 9 bases lining up with TRBD2. V dropped 6 bases and J dropped 5; count of bases not matched to a gene: 11. Germline V gene data show CDR1 as MNHEY and CDR2 as SVGEGT. CDR3 length: 16 residues.

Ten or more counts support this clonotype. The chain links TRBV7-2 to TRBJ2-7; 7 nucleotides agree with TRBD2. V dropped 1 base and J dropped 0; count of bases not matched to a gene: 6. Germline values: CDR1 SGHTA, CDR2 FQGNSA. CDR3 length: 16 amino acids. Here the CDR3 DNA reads TGTGCCAGCAGCTTAGTGCCTAGCGGTCTCTCCTACGAGCAGTACTTC. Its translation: CASSLVPSGLSYEQYF. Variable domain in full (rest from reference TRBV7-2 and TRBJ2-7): GAGVSQSPSNKVTEKGKDVELRCDPISGHTALYWYRQSLGQGLEFLIYFQGNSAPDKSGLPSDRFSAERTGGSVSTLTIQRTQQEDSAVYLCASSLVPSGLSYEQYFGPGTRLTVT.

In DNA form, the CDR3 reads TGTGCCAGCAGCTTACTGGCAGGTCGGAACACTGAAGCTTTCTTT. This gives the protein CASSLLAGRNTEAFF. The rearrangement uses TRBV7-9 and TRBJ1-1, with D uncertain. The V end was cut by 2 bases, the J end by 1 base, with 11 bases between. This CDR3 comprises 15 residues. In germline, CDR1 is SEHNR, CDR2 FQNEAQ (reference sequence).

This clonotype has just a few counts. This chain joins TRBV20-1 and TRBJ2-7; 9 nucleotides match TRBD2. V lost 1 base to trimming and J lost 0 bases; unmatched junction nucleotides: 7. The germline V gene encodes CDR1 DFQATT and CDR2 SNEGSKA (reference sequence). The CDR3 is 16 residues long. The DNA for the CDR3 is TGCAGTGCTAGAGGATCTAGCGGGGTTTTCTCCTACGAGCAGTACTTC. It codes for CSARGSSGVFSYEQYF.

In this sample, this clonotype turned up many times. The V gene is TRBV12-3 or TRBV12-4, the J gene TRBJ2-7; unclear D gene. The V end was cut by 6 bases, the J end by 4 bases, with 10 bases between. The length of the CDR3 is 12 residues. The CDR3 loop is CASSYERYEQYF. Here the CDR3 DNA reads TGTGCCAGCAGCTACGAGAGATACGAGCAGTACTTC.

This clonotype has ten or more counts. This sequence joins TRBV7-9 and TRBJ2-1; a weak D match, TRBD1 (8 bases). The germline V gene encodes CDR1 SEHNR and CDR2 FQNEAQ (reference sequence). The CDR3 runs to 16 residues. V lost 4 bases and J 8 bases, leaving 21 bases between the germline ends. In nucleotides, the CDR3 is TGTGCCAGCAGCTCGGAAAAGGACAGGGAGGGCGATGAGCAGTTCTTC. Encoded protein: CASSSEKDREGDEQFF.

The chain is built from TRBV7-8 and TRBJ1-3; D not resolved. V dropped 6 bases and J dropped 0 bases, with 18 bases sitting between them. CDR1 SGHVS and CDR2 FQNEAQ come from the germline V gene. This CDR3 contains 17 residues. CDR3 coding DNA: TGTGCCAGCAGTTACCACCCGGCCAGTAGCTCTGGAAACACCATATATTTT. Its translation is CASSYHPASSSGNTIYF.

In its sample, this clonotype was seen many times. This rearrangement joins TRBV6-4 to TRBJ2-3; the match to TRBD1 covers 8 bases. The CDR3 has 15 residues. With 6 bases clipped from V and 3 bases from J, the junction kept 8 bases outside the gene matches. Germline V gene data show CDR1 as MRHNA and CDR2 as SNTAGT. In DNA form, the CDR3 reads TGTGCCAGCAGCCTACGCAGGGGGCCGACAGATACGCAGTATTTT. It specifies CASSLRRGPTDTQYF.

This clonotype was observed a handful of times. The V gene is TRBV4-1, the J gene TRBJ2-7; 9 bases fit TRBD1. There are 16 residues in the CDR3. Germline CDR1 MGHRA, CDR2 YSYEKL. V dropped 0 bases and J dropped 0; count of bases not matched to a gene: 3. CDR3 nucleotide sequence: TGCGCCAGCAGCCAAGATGGGACAGGGCGCTCCTACGAGCAGTACTTC. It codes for CASSQDGTGRSYEQYF.

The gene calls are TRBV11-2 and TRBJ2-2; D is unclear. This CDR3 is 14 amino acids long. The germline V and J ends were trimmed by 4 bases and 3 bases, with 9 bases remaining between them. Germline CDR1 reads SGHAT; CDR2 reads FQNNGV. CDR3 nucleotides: TGTGCCAGCAGCTCCCGAGGTCACACCGGGGAGCTGTTTTTT. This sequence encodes CASSSRGHTGELFF.

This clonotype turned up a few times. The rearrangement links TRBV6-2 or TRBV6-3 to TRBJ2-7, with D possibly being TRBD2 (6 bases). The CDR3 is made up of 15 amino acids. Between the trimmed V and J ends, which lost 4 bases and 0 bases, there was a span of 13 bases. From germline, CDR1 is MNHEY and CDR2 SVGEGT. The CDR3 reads CASSSSQRASYEQYF. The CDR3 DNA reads TGTGCCAGCAGTTCCTCCCAGCGGGCCTCCTACGAGCAGTACTTC.

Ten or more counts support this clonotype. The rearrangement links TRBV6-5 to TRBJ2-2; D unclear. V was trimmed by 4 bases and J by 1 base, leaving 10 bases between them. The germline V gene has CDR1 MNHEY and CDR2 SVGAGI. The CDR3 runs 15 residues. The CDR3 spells CASSLLSMNTGELFF. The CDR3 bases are TGTGCCAGCAGTTTACTATCGATGAACACCGGGGAGCTGTTTTTT.

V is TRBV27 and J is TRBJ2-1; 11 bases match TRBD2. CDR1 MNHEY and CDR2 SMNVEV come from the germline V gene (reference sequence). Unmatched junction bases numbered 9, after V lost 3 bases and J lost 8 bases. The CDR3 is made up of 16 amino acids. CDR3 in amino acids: CASSFVAGGEGDEQFF. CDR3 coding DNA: TGTGCCAGCAGTTTCGTAGCGGGAGGGGAAGGAGATGAGCAGTTCTTC.

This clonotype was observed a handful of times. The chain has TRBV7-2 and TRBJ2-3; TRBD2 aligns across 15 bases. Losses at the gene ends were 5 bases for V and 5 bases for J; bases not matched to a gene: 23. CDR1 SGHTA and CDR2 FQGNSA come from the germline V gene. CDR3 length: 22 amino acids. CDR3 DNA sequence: TGTGCCAGCAGCGGCCCGCTATCGACAGACCCGGGACTAGCGGGGGGCCAAGATACGCAGTATTTT. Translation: CASSGPLSTDPGLAGGQDTQYF.

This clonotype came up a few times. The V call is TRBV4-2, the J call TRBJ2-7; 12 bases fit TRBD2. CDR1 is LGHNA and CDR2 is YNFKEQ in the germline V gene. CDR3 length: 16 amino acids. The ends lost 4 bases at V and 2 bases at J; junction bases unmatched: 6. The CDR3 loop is CASSPNGLAGTYEQYF. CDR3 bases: TGTGCCAGCAGCCCGAACGGACTAGCGGGGACCTACGAGCAGTACTTC.

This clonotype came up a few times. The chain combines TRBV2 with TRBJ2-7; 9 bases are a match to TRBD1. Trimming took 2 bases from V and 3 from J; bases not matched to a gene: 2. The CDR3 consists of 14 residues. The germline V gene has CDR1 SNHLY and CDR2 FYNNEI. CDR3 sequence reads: CASSEWTGDYEQYF. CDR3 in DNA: TGTGCCAGCAGTGAATGGACAGGGGACTACGAGCAGTACTTC.

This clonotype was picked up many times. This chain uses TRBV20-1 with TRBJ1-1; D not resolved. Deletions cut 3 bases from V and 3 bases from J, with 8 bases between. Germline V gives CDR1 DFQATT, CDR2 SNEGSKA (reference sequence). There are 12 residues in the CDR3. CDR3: CSASPRYTEAFF. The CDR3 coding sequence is TGCAGTGCTAGCCCCCGCTACACTGAAGCTTTCTTT.

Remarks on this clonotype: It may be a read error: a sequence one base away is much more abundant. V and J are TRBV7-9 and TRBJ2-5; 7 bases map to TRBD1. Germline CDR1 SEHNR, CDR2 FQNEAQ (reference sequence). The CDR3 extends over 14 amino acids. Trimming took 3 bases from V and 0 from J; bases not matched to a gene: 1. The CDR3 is CASSLGQHQETQYF. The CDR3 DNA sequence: TGTGCCAGCAGCTTGGGACAGCACCAAGAGACCCAGTACTTC. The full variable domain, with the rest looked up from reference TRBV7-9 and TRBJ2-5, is DTGVSQNPRHKITKRGQNVTFRCDPISEHNRLYWYRQTLGQGPEFLTYFQNEAQLEKSRLLSDRFSAERPKGSFSTLEIQRTEQGDSAMYLCASSLGQHQETQYFGPGTRLLVL.

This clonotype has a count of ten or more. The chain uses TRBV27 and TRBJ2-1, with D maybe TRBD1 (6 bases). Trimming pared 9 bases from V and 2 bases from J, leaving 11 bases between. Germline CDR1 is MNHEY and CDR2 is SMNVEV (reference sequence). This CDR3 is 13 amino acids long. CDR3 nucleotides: TGTGCCAGTTGGGGGCGCGCCTACAATGAGCAGTTCTTC. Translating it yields CASWGRAYNEQFF.

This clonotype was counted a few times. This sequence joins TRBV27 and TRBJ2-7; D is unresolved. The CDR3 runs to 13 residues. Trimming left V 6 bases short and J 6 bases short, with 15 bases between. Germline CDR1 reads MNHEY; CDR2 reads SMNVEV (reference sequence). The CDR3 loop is CASRTRSLLEQYF. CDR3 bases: TGTGCCAGCAGAACGAGATCGCTCCTCGAGCAGTACTTC.

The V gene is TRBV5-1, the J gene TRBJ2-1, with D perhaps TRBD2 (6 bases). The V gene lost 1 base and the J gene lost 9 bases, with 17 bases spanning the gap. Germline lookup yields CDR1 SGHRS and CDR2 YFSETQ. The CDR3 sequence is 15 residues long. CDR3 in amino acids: CASSLSGGGSSEQFF. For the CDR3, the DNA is TGCGCCAGCAGCTTGTCCGGAGGAGGGAGTTCTGAGCAGTTCTTC.

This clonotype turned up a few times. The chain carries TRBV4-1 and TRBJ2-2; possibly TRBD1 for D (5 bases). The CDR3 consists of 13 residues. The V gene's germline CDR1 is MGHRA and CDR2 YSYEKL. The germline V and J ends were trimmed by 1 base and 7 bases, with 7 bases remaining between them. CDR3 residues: CASSQVRGGELFF. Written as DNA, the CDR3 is TGCGCCAGCAGCCAAGTTAGGGGCGGGGAGCTGTTTTTT.